Here is one T cell receptor beta chain with its context. Its antigen is not identified. The record originates from a study of blood T cells in healthy people across ages. Study context: Using template switching, researchers captured about one barcoded beta molecule for each two T cells.

The CDR3 is 12 residues long. Primers used in a second PCR of about 6 to 11 cycles were a sample-barcoded 5' primer and a J-beta primer mix. TCRdb ran MiXCR on the 5' RACE reads and lists one entry per CDR3 protein. The table lists around 1.5 million distinct CDR3 sequences, roughly 60% of them singletons, with 6.5% to 8.5% in the top ten. Study-level results: Observed TCR beta diversity showed a strong correlation with the percentage of naive T cells as measured by flow cytometry.

This sequence originates from a man in his late teens or twenties in good health. The chain has TRBV21-1 and TRBJ2-7. TRBV21-1 is a documented pseudogene. What was sequenced was blood. CDR3 in DNA: TGTGCCAGCAGCAAGAAGGACTACGAGCAGTACTTC. This encodes CASSKKDYEQYF.